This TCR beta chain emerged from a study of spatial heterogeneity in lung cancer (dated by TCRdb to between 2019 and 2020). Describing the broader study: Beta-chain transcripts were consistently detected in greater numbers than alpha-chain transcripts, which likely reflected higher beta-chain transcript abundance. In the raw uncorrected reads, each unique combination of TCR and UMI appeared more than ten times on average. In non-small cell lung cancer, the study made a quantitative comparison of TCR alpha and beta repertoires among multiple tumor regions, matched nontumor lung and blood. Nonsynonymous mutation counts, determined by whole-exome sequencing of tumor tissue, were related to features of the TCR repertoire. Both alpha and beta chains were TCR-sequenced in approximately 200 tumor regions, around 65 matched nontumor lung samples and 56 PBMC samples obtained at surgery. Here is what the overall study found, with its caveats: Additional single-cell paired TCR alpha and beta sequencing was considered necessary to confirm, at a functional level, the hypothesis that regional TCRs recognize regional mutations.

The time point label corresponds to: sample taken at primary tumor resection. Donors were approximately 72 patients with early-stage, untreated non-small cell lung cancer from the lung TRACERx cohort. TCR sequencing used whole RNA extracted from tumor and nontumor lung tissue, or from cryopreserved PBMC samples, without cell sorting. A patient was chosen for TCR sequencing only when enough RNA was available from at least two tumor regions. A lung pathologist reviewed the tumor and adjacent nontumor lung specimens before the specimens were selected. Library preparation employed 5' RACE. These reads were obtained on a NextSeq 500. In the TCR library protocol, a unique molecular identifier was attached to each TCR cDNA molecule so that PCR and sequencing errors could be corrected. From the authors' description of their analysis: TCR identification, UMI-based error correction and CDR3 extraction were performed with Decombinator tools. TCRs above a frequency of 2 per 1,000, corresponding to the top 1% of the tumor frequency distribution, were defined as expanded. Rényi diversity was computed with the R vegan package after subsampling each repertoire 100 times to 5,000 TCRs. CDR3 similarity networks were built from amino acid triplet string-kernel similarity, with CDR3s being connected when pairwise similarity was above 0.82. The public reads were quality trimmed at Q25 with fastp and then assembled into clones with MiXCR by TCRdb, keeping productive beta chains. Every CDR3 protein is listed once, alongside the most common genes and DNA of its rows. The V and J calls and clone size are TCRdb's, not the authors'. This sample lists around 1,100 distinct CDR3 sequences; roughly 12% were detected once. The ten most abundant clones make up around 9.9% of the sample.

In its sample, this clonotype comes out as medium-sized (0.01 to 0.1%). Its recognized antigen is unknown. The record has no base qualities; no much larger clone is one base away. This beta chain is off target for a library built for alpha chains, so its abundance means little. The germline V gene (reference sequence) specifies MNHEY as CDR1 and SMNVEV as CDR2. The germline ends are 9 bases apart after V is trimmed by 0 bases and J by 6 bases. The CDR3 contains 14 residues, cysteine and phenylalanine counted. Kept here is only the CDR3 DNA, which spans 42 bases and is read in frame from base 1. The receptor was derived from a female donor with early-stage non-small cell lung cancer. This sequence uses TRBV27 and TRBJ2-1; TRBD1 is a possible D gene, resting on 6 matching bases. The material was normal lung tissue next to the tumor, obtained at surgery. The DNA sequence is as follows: TGTGCCAGCAGTTTATCAGGACAGTCCAATGAGCAGTTCTTC. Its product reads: CASSLSGQSNEQFF.